These T cell receptor beta chains were read from a single sample in a study of T cells after yellow fever vaccination. TCRdb ran MiXCR on the 5' RACE reads and lists one entry per CDR3 protein. Of around 300,000 distinct CDR3 sequences in the sample, approximately 4% were seen once. The sequenced sample was PBMCs, obtained 5 days after the yellow fever booster vaccination. These receptors originate from a young man who received the YFV17D yellow fever vaccine. The CDR3 runs from the conserved cysteine through the conserved F or W. A D gene is named only where the DNA matches it firmly. Some rows have no size entry. The others give once, few or many, or a class for an expanded clone.

V	J	D	size	CDR3	DNA
TRBV5-6	TRBJ1-2	TRBD1	NA	CASSSLHQSPGQGSFPYGYTF	TGTGCCAGCAGCTCACTTCACCAGAGTCCGGGACAGGGGTCTTTCCCCTATGGCTACACCTTC
TRBV25-1	TRBJ1-4	NA	few	CASSGGETREKLFF	TGTGCCAGCAGTGGTGGGGAGACAAGGGAAAAACTGTTTTTT
TRBV7-2	TRBJ1-4	NA	many	CASRGAHEKLFF	TGTGCTTCGAGGGGGGCGCACGAAAAACTGTTTTTT
TRBV27	TRBJ1-2	NA	NA	CASTPSGRGVGGYTF	TGTGCCAGCACCCCGTCGGGCAGGGGCGTGGGTGGCTACACCTTC
TRBV5-5	TRBJ2-5	NA	many	CASSLRMGGGETQYF	TGTGCCAGCAGCTTGAGGATGGGAGGAGGGGAGACCCAGTACTTC
TRBV6-5	TRBJ2-7	TRBD2	many	CASSYSISGGTYEQYF	TGTGCCAGCAGTTACTCCATTAGCGGGGGGACCTACGAGCAGTACTTC
TRBV7-2	TRBJ2-3	TRBD2	NA	CASSPIAGGITDTQYF	TGTGCCAGCAGTCCAATAGCGGGGGGGATCACAGATACGCAGTATTTT
TRBV7-6	TRBJ2-2	NA	many	CASRKAGVGTGELFF	TGTGCCAGCAGGAAAGCAGGGGTTGGCACCGGGGAGCTGTTTTTT
TRBV10-3	TRBJ1-2	NA	many	CAISETVHERGYTF	TGTGCCATCAGTGAGACGGTCCATGAAAGGGGCTACACCTTC
TRBV4-1	TRBJ2-7	TRBD1	NA	CASSRGQATYEQYF	TGCGCCAGCAGCCGAGGACAGGCTACCTACGAGCAGTACTTC
TRBV6-5	TRBJ2-6	TRBD1	NA	CASSLDRRWGGANVLTF	TGTGCCAGCAGTTTGGACAGGCGTTGGGGGGGGGCCAACGTCCTGACTTTC
TRBV5-1	TRBJ2-2	NA	many	CASSSDSANTGELFF	TGCGCCAGCAGCTCGGACAGCGCGAACACCGGGGAGCTGTTTTTT
TRBV6-6	TRBJ1-1	NA	many	CASSYRGRDLGEAFF	TGTGCCAGCAGTTACCGTGGCAGGGATTTGGGTGAAGCTTTCTTT
TRBV7-8	TRBJ2-3	NA	few	CASSLGVLGSADTQYF	TGTGCCAGCAGCTTAGGTGTCCTTGGTAGCGCAGATACGCAGTATTTT
TRBV25-1	TRBJ1-1	NA	few	CASSELGEREAFF	TGTGCCAGCAGTGAACTTGGAGAACGGGAAGCTTTCTTT
TRBV30	TRBJ1-2	NA	many	CAWSRQAYGYTF	TGTGCCTGGAGCAGGCAGGCATATGGCTACACCTTC
TRBV27	TRBJ1-1	NA	few	CASSLLGRNTEAFF	TGTGCCAGCAGTTTGTTGGGCAGGAACACTGAAGCTTTCTTT
TRBV5-1	TRBJ2-2	NA	NA	CASSLGHLLANTGELFF	TGCGCCAGCAGCTTGGGACATCTACTTGCGAACACCGGGGAGCTGTTTTTT
TRBV6-6	TRBJ2-1	TRBD1	many	CASSPSRTGSSYNEQFF	TGTGCCAGCAGTCCCTCGAGGACAGGTAGCTCCTACAATGAGCAGTTCTTC
TRBV5-1	TRBJ2-3	NA	NA	CASSLEGRRFTDTQYF	TGCGCCAGCAGCTTGGAGGGTCGAAGATTCACAGATACGCAGTATTTT
TRBV27	TRBJ2-7	NA	NA	CASSLSWGTPNSEQYF	TGTGCCAGCAGTTTATCGTGGGGGACTCCCAACTCCGAGCAGTACTTC
TRBV20-1	TRBJ1-2	NA	few	CSAADNYGYTF	TGCAGTGCTGCAGATAACTATGGCTACACCTTC
TRBV2	TRBJ2-7	NA	many	CASSEGARLGLRSSYEQYF	TGTGCCAGCAGTGAAGGCGCGCGGTTGGGCCTAAGGAGCTCCTACGAGCAGTACTTC
TRBV20-1	TRBJ1-5	NA	NA	CSARAGSNQHF	TGCAGTGCTAGAGCAGGAAGCAACCAGCATTTT
TRBV6-6	TRBJ1-1	TRBD1	NA	CASVTPQGVHTEAFF	TGTGCCAGCGTCACCCCTCAGGGGGTACACACTGAAGCTTTCTTT
TRBV7-9	TRBJ2-6	NA	few	CASTPALAGANVLTF	TGTGCCAGCACCCCCGCTCTTGCTGGGGCCAACGTCCTGACTTTC
TRBV27	TRBJ1-5	NA	NA	CASSSIRDYDQPQHF	TGTGCCAGCAGCTCCATCCGGGACTACGATCAGCCCCAGCATTTT